This note documents a single TCR beta chain sequence. This specimen comes from a study of blood T cells in healthy people across ages. Then a second PCR, running about 6 to 11 cycles, was carried out with a sample-barcoded 5' primer and a J-beta primer mix. TCRdb analysed the 5' RACE reads with MiXCR anew, one entry per CDR3 protein. The data hold roughly 680,000 distinct CDR3 sequences, with roughly half observed a single time. The CDR3 runs 15 residues. Trimming removed 0 bases from V and 11 bases from J; junction bases left unmatched: 14. The germline V gene has CDR1 DFQATT and CDR2 SNEGSKA (reference sequence).

The sequenced material came from blood. The chain employs TRBV20-1 and TRBJ2-5; 8 positions agree with TRBD2. This TCR was sampled from an elderly woman in good health. CDR3 nucleotide sequence: TGCAGTGCTAGAGATCGAGCGGGAGTACACAATGAGCAGTACTTC. Amino acids: CSARDRAGVHNEQYF.